The 14 T cell receptor beta chains in this list originate from one sample, sequenced in a study of cytomegalovirus exposure and HLA in healthy donors. Amplification used 60 Vbeta primers and 13 Jbeta primers. Measured with immunoSEQ multiplex PCR; TCRdb has only the in-frame clones, and not every one. The sample holds fewer than 250,000 clones; over 75% are singletons and the top ten take about 1.8%. Sample: PBMCs. These receptors came from a man in his late teens or twenties in good health and CMV-seronegative.

CDR3 protein: CASSLSGTRGGDTQYF. For the CDR3, the DNA is TGTGCCAGCAGCTTAAGCGGGACTAGGGGGGGAGATACGCAGTATTTT. The chain couples TRBV7-6 to TRBJ2-3; 8 nucleotides align to TRBD2. The length of the CDR3 is 16 residues. The V and J ends lost 2 bases and 5 bases, in that order; junction bases with no gene match: 9. Germline values: CDR1 SGHVS, CDR2 FNYEAQ.

This chain links TRBV7-9 with TRBJ1-1; TRBD1 matches at 7 bases. There are 16 residues in the CDR3. The germline gives CDR1 SEHNR, CDR2 FQNEAQ (reference sequence). Unmatched junction bases numbered 9, after V lost 2 bases and J lost 3 bases. CDR3 amino acids: CASSLSQGRWDTEAFF. CDR3 DNA: TGTGCCAGCAGCTTATCACAGGGGAGATGGGACACTGAAGCTTTCTTT. The full variable domain, its missing parts supplied by reference TRBV7-9 and TRBJ1-1, is DTGVSQNPRHKITKRGQNVTFRCDPISEHNRLYWYRQTLGQGPEFLTYFQNEAQLEKSRLLSDRFSAERPKGSFSTLEIQRTEQGDSAMYLCASSLSQGRWDTEAFFGQGTRLTVV.

The J gene is TRBJ2-5, the V gene TRBV4-1; maybe TRBD1 (6 bases). The CDR3 loop spans 15 amino acids. The germline V gene has CDR1 MGHRA and CDR2 YSYEKL. V lost 3 bases and J 1 base, leaving 12 bases between the germline ends. The CDR3 here is CASSQEDRTQETQYF. Here the CDR3 DNA reads TGCGCCAGCAGCCAGGAGGACAGAACCCAAGAGACCCAGTACTTC.

This chain connects TRBV4-1 to TRBJ2-7; 9 bases agree with TRBD2. In germline, CDR1 is MGHRA, CDR2 YSYEKL. V was clipped by 1 base and J by 4 bases; unmatched bases: 5. This CDR3 has 15 amino acids. The CDR3 sequence: CASSQAPGLAYEQYF. The CDR3 DNA follows: TGCGCCAGCAGCCAAGCGCCGGGACTAGCTTACGAGCAGTACTTC.

The chain links TRBV7-2 to TRBJ2-5; 7 positions match TRBD1. With 4 bases clipped from V and 1 base from J, the junction kept 3 bases outside the gene matches. The CDR3 sequence is 14 residues long. Germline CDR1 and CDR2: SGHTA and FQGNSA. The CDR3 sequence is CASSWGQLQETQYF. The CDR3 DNA sequence: TGTGCCAGCAGCTGGGGACAGCTCCAAGAGACCCAGTACTTC.

The V and J genes are TRBV5-1 and TRBJ2-3, with D perhaps matching TRBD1 (6 bases). The CDR3 consists of 14 residues. Trimming left V 6 bases short and J 3 bases short, with 14 bases between. Per the germline V gene, CDR1 is SGHRS and CDR2 is YFSETQ. The CDR3: CASNLGHATDTQYF. In DNA, the CDR3 is TGCGCCAGCAATCTGGGACACGCTACAGATACGCAGTATTTT.

This chain connects TRBV6-6 to TRBJ2-1, with D unresolved. V was clipped by 5 bases and J by 0 bases, with 11 bases between them. This CDR3 contains 15 residues. Per germline, CDR1 MNHNY and CDR2 SVGAGI (reference sequence). CDR3 nucleotide sequence: TGTGCCAGCAGTCCTCTAGGCAGCTCCTACAATGAGCAGTTCTTC. This gives the protein CASSPLGSSYNEQFF.

With regard to this clone: One junction end does not reproduce the germline sequence, and a read error may be involved. This chain links TRBV19 with TRBJ1-1; D is possibly TRBD1 (5 bases). Germline assignment: CDR1 LNHDA and CDR2 SQIVND (reference sequence). This CDR3 has 11 residues. The CDR3 nucleotides read TGTGCCAGTAGTATGGGATCGGCAGGGAACTTT. Its protein is CASSMGSAGNF.

V and J are TRBV7-6 and TRBJ2-5; D is possibly TRBD2 (6 bases). Germline V gene data show CDR1 as SGHVS and CDR2 as FNYEAQ. V lost 4 bases and J 5 bases, leaving 17 bases between the germline ends. This CDR3 is built from 15 residues. This CDR3 reads CASSSLGGIGETQYF. The CDR3 region has the DNA TGTGCCAGCAGCTCCCTAGGAGGGATAGGGGAGACCCAGTACTTC.

The gene calls are TRBV11-3 and TRBJ2-2; D might be TRBD1 (5 bases). Trimming took 2 bases from V and 5 from J, leaving 12 bases between them. The CDR3 covers 15 residues. The germline CDR1 and CDR2 sequences are SGHNT and YENEEA. The CDR3 is CASSLTTVPTGELFF. Written as DNA, the CDR3 is TGTGCCAGCAGCTTAACGACAGTCCCTACCGGGGAGCTGTTTTTT.

This clone was observed a single time. The genes are TRBV6-5 and TRBJ1-2, with a tentative D call TRBD1 (5 bases). Germline CDR1 reads MNHEY; CDR2 reads SVGAGI. The CDR3 spans 15 residues. The V end was cut by 2 bases, the J end by 5 bases, with 15 bases between. As DNA, the CDR3 is TGTGCCAGCAGTTACAGTTTGGGGCAGATTTATGGCTACACCTTC. As protein: CASSYSLGQIYGYTF.

V is TRBV6-6 and J is TRBJ2-2; 8 bases are shared with TRBD2. With V trimmed by 7 bases and J by 3 bases, 4 bases remained unmatched. CDR3 length: 14 residues. Germline assignment: CDR1 MNHNY and CDR2 SVGAGI (reference sequence). The CDR3 reads CASTGTRYTGELFF. In DNA form, the CDR3 reads TGTGCCAGCACGGGGACTAGGTACACCGGGGAGCTGTTTTTT.

The chain uses TRBV2 and TRBJ2-3, with a tentative D call TRBD1 (6 bases). The CDR3 is 14 amino acids. V was cut by 3 bases and J by 2 bases, with 9 bases left in between. In germline, CDR1 is SNHLY, CDR2 FYNNEI. CDR3 protein: CASSEDSFTDTQYF. DNA of the CDR3: TGTGCCAGCAGTGAGGACAGTTTCACAGATACGCAGTATTTT.

The chain carries TRBV5-8 and TRBJ1-1; 9 positions match TRBD1. The germline gives CDR1 SGHTS, CDR2 YDEGEE. Unmatched junction bases numbered 10, after V lost 1 base and J lost 6 bases. This CDR3 contains 16 residues. CDR3 DNA: TGTGCCAGCAGCTTGACTTATACAGGGGGCCGCGCTGAAGCTTTCTTT. The encoded protein is CASSLTYTGGRAEAFF.